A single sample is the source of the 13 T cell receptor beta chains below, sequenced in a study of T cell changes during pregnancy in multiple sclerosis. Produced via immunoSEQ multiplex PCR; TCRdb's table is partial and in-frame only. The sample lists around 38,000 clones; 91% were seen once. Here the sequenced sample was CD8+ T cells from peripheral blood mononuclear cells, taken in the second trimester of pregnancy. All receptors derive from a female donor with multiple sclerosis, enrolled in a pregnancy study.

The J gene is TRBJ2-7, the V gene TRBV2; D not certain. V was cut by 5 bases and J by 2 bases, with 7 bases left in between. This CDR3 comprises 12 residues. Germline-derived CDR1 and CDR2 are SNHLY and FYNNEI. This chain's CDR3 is CASSHGAYEQYF. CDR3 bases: TGTGCCAGCAGTCACGGAGCCTACGAGCAGTACTTC. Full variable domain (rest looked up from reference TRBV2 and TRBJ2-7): EPEVTQTPSHQVTQMGQEVILRCVPISNHLYFYWYRQILGQKVEFLVSFYNNEISEKSEIFDDQFSVERPDGSNFTLKIRSTKLEDSAMYFCASSHGAYEQYFGPGTRLTVT.

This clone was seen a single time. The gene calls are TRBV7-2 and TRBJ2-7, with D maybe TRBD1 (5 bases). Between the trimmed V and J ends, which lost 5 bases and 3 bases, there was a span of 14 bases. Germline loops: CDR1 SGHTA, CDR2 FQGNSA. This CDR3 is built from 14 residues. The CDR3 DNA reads TGTGCCAGCAGCAGGATCAGGGATAGCTACGAGCAGTACTTC. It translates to CASSRIRDSYEQYF.

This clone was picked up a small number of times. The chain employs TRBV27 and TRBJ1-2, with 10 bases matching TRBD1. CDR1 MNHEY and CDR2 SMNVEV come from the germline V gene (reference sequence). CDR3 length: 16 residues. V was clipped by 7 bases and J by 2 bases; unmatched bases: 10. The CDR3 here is CASTMSWDRGNYGYTF. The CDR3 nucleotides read TGTGCCAGCACCATGAGCTGGGACAGGGGAAACTATGGCTACACCTTC.

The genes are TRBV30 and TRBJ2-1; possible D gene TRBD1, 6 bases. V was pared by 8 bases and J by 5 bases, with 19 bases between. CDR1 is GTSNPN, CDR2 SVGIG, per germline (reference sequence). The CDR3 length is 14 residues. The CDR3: CARDRQAKDNEQFF. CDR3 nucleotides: TGTGCCCGCGACAGGCAGGCTAAGGACAATGAGCAGTTCTTC. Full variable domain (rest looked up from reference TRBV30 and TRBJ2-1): SQTIHQWPATLVQPVGSPLSLECTVEGTSNPNLYWYRQAAGRGLQLLFYSVGIGQISSEVPQNLSASRPQDRQFILSSKKLLLSDSGFYLCARDRQAKDNEQFFGPGTRLTVL.

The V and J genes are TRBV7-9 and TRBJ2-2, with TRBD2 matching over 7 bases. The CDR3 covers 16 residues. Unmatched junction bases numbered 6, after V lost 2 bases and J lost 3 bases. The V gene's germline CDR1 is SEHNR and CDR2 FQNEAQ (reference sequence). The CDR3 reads CASSLPGTTHTGELFF. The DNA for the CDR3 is TGTGCCAGCAGCTTACCAGGGACTACACACACCGGGGAGCTGTTTTTT.

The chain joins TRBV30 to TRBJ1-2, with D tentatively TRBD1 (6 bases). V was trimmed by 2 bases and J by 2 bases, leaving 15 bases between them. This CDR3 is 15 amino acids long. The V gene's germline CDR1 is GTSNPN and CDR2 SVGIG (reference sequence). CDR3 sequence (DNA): TGTGCCTGGAGTCCCGGACAGATGAGGAACTATGGCTACACCTTC. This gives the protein CAWSPGQMRNYGYTF. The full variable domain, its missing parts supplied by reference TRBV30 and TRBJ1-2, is SQTIHQWPATLVQPVGSPLSLECTVEGTSNPNLYWYRQAAGRGLQLLFYSVGIGQISSEVPQNLSASRPQDRQFILSSKKLLLSDSGFYLCAWSPGQMRNYGYTFGSGTRLTVV.

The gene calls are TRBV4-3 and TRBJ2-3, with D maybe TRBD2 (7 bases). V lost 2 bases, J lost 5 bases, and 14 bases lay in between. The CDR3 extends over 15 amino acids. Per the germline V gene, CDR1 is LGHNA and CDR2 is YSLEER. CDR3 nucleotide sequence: TGCGCCAGCAGCCAATGGAGGGGGGGAGGAGATACGCAGTATTTT. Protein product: CASSQWRGGGDTQYF.

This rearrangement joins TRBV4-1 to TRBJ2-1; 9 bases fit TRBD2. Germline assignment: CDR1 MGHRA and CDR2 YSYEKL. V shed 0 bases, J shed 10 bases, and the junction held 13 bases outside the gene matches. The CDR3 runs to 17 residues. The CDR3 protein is CASSQETVAGGPGEQFF. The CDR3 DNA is TGCGCCAGCAGCCAAGAAACAGTGGCGGGAGGGCCAGGGGAGCAGTTCTTC.

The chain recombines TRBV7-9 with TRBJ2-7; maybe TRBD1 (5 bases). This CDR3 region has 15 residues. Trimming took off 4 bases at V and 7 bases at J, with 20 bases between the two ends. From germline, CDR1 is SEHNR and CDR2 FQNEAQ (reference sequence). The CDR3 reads CASSSSRLARGEQYF. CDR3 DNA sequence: TGTGCCAGCAGCTCTTCCCGGTTGGCTAGGGGAGAGCAGTACTTC.

The CDR3 sequence: CASTVFPQGASDTQYF. The DNA for the CDR3 is TGTGCCAGTACGGTGTTCCCGCAGGGGGCTTCGGATACGCAGTATTTT. The genes are TRBV2 and TRBJ2-3; 8 bases line up with TRBD1. The CDR3 sequence is 16 residues long. The V and J ends lost 9 bases and 6 bases, in that order; junction bases with no gene match: 17. Germline loops: CDR1 SNHLY, CDR2 FYNNEI.

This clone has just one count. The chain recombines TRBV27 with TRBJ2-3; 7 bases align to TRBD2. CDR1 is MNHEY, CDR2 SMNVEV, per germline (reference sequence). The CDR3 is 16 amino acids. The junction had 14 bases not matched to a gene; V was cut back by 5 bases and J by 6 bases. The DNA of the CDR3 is TGTGCCAGCAGTACCCTGGCGGGAGTAGTATCGGATACGCAGTATTTT. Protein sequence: CASSTLAGVVSDTQYF.

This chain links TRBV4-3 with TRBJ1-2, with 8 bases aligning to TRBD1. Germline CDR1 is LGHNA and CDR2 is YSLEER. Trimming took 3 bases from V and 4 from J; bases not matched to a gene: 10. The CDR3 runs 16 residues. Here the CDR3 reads CASSQATGGRGYGYTF. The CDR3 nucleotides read TGCGCCAGCAGCCAGGCCACAGGGGGAAGGGGCTATGGCTACACCTTC.

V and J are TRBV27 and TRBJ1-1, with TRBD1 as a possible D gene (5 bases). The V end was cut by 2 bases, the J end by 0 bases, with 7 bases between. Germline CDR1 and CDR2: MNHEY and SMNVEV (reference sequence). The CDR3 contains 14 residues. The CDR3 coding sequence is TGTGCCAGCAGTTTAGACAGCATGAACACTGAAGCTTTCTTT. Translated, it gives CASSLDSMNTEAFF.